This record covers a single T cell receptor beta chain. Antigen specificity is unknown. Deep sequencing aimed at 1 in 200,000 to 1 in 1 million T cells' resolution. Some clones are missing from TCRdb's copy, which holds only in-frame ones; the method was immunoSEQ multiplex PCR. This table has around 20,000 clones, roughly 80% appearing once. CDR1 and CDR2 from the germline V gene are SGDLS and YYNGEE. Trimming removed 4 bases from V and 3 bases from J; junction bases left unmatched: 8. The CDR3 has 15 residues. This record belongs to a study of cytotoxic CD8 clonotypes in ibrutinib-treated CLL. Study results and limitations: Private clonotypes, not public ones, expanded at ibrutinib response. Clonality went higher at ibrutinib response and then dropped back toward baseline at progression. Sample timing was unmatched between remission and later-progressing patients; lymph nodes unstudied.

The material was PBMCs, obtained before ibrutinib treatment. This TCR came from a human donor with chronic lymphocytic leukemia. The chain combines TRBV9 with TRBJ2-7; 9 positions match TRBD1. DNA for the CDR3: TGTGCCAGCAGCTCCGGGACAGGGCCTGGCTACGAGCAGTACTTC. Translating gives CASSSGTGPGYEQYF.